This T cell receptor (beta chain) was identified during a study of CD8+CD57+ T cells in acquired aplastic anemia. Study details: DNA from sorted CD4+ and CD8+ cells averaged approximately 3.2 ug. Study results and caveats: Overlapping CD8+ CDR3 repertoires of patients and controls contained around 30 shared sequences.

There are 13 residues in the CDR3. V lost 0 bases and J 3 bases, leaving 7 bases between the germline ends. Germline loops: CDR1 SGHRS, CDR2 YFSETQ. This clonotype was counted at least ten times. Its antigen is unknown. An expansion of CD8+CD57+ cells by flow cytometry had been shown in patients chosen for sequencing. Severe acquired aplastic anemia was present in every patient. Genomic DNA provided the template from which TCR beta VDJ and CDR3 profiles were obtained. TCRdb reanalysed the reads using MiXCR and keeps one entry per CDR3 protein. The table has roughly 290,000 distinct CDR3 sequences, approximately 60% seen once.

This receptor was identified in a human donor with aplastic anemia. The sequenced sample consisted of sorted CD4+, CD8+, or CD8+CD57+ T cells (not recorded which) from PBMCs. This chain joins TRBV5-1 and TRBJ2-7; the D is unclear. The CDR3 spells CASSLALFYEQYF. CDR3 nucleotide sequence: TGCGCCAGCAGCTTGGCCTTGTTCTACGAGCAGTACTTC.